This TCR beta chain was identified during a study of T cell repertoires in cytomegalovirus infection. Study details: Well-studied HLA-B-restricted epitopes and recently identified HLA-C-restricted epitopes of CMV were both used in the study. CMV infection and matching HLA type were both indicated by public TCR beta signatures.

The CDR3 is 18 residues long. Per the germline V gene, CDR1 is WSHSY and CDR2 is SAAADI. The V end was cut by 3 bases, the J end by 1 base, with 21 bases between. This clonotype was recorded many times. Its matching antigen is unknown. Each CDR3 protein gets one entry after TCRdb re-called the reads with MiXCR. Of approximately 1,000,000 distinct CDR3 sequences listed, 30% to 40% were seen once; the top ten hold more than 12%. Overall study results and limits: Cumulative frequency (of public TCR beta family members) identified carriers of CMV plus the relevant HLA. Ex vivo, HLA-C-restricted CMV-specific TCR beta clonotypes prevailed over the rest of the response.

Specimen: cultured CD8+ T cells from PBMCs, collected from culture after CMV antigen stimulation. The J gene is TRBJ2-5, the V gene TRBV10-2, with D hard to call. This sequence was found in a human donor in good health (CMV status not recorded). Some clones in this sample may be carry-over from other donors' samples. As DNA, the CDR3 is TGCGCCAGCAGTGATGTGGTCGAACAGCCAGACCCCCAAGAGACCCAGTACTTC. It codes for CASSDVVEQPDPQETQYF.